This TCR beta chain derives from a study of blood T cell repertoires in COVID-19. The method was immunoSEQ multiplex PCR; TCRdb's version includes in-frame clones alone and lacks a portion of them. This table holds around 480,000 clones, about nine tenths found once. Germline loops: CDR1 LGHNA, CDR2 YNFKEQ. The CDR3 covers 14 residues. V lost 4 bases, J lost 3 bases, and 13 bases lay in between. The specimen was peripheral blood. J is TRBJ2-7 and V is TRBV4-2, with D uncertain. The clonotype originates from a woman aged 45-65 years with COVID-19, enrolled during active disease. The CDR3 here is CASSPLPKDYEQYF. CDR3 nucleotides: TGTGCCAGCAGCCCCCTACCTAAAGACTACGAGCAGTACTTC.